This TCR beta chain derives from a study of blood T cells in healthy people across ages. Study summary: Template switching captured about one barcoded beta molecule per two T cells.

Aged about 6 to 95, donors were systemically healthy Caucasians from Russia. A second 7 to 11 cycle PCR used barcoded and J-beta primers. Each cDNA molecule was tagged by a template-switch adaptor that had 12 random nucleotides. TCRdb analysed the 5' RACE reads with MiXCR anew, one entry per CDR3 protein. The sample lists some 900,000 distinct CDR3 sequences, about 44% occurring once. Germline V gene data show CDR1 as LNHDA and CDR2 as SQIVND (reference sequence). This CDR3 comprises 17 residues. V lost 7 bases and J lost 0; bases outside the gene matches: 11. The chain recombines TRBV19 with TRBJ2-2; 7 bases fit TRBD2. The specimen sequenced was blood. This receptor was obtained from a young man in good health. CDR3 sequence reads: CASTLPRGGSNTGELFF. In DNA, the CDR3 is TGTGCCAGTACTCTCCCTAGGGGAGGGTCGAACACCGGGGAGCTGTTTTTT.